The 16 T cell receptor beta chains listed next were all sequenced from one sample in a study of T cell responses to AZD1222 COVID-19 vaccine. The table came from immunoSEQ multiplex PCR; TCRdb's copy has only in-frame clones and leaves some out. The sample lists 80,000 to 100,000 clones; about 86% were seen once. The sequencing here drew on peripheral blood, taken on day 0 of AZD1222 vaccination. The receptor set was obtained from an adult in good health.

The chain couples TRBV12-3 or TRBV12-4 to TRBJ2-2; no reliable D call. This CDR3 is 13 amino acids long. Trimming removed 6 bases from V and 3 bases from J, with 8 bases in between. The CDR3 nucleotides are TGTGCCAGCAGGGCTCAGTACACCGGGGAGCTGTTTTTT. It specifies CASRAQYTGELFF.

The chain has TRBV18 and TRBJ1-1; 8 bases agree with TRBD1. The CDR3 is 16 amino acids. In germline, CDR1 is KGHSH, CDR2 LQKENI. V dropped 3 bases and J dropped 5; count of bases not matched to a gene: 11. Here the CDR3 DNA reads TGTGCCAGCTCACCTCCAACCGGGACAGGCGGTACTGAAGCTTTCTTT. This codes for CASSPPTGTGGTEAFF.

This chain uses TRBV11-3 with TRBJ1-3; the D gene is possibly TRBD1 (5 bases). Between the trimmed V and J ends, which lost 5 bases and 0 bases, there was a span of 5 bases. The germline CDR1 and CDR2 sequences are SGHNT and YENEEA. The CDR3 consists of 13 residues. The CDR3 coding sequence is TGTGCCAGCAGCGGGACCTCTGGAAACACCATATATTTT. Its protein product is CASSGTSGNTIYF.

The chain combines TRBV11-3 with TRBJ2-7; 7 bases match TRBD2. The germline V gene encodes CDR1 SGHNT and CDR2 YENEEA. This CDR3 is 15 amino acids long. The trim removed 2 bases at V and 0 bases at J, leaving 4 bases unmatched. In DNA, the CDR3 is TGTGCCAGCAGCTTATCTGGCGGGGGCTCCTACGAGCAGTACTTC. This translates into CASSLSGGGSYEQYF.

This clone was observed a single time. The CDR3 region has the DNA TGTGCCAGCAGCTGGGGACAGAACACTGAAGCTTTCTTT. This translates into CASSWGQNTEAFF. The genes are TRBV11-2 and TRBJ1-1; weak D call: TRBD1 (6 bases). The V gene lost 4 bases and the J gene lost 1 base, with 7 bases spanning the gap. CDR1 is SGHAT, CDR2 FQNNGV, per germline. The CDR3 runs to 13 residues.

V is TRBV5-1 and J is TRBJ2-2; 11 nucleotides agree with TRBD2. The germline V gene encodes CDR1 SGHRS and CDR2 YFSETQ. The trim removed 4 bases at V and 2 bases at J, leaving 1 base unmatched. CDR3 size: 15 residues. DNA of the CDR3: TGCGCCAGCAGCACTAGCGGGGGTAACACCGGGGAGCTGTTTTTT. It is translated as CASSTSGGNTGELFF.

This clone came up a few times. The CDR3 loop is CASSDRVNQPQHF. Written as DNA, the CDR3 is TGTGCCAGCAGTGATAGGGTTAATCAGCCCCAGCATTTT. This sequence joins TRBV6-1 and TRBJ1-5; D remains unclear. CDR3 size: 13 residues. CDR1 and CDR2 from the germline V gene are MNHNS and SASEGT. V lost 3 bases, J lost 4 bases, and 7 bases lay in between.

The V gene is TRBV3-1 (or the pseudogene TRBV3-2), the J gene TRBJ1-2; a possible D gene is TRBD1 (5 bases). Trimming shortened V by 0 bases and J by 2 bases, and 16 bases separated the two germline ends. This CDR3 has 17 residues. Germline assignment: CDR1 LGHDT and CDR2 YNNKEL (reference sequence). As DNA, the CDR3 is TGTGCCAGCAGCCAAGATCATAAGGCAGGGAGAAACTATGGCTACACCTTC. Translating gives CASSQDHKAGRNYGYTF.

The CDR3 loop is CASDRVVAGGPPNEQFF. CDR3 DNA: TGCGCCAGCGACAGGGTGGTAGCGGGAGGGCCGCCCAATGAGCAGTTCTTC. The V and J genes are TRBV5-1 and TRBJ2-1, with TRBD2 matching 11 bases. The CDR3 consists of 17 residues. CDR1 SGHRS and CDR2 YFSETQ come from the germline V gene. The V and J ends lost 7 bases and 6 bases, in that order; junction bases with no gene match: 15.

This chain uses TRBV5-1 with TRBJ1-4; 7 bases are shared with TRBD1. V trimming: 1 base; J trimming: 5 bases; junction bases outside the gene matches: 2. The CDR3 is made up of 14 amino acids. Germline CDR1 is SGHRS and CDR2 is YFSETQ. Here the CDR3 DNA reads TGCGCCAGCAGCTTGACAGGGGACAATGAAAAACTGTTTTTT. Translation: CASSLTGDNEKLFF.

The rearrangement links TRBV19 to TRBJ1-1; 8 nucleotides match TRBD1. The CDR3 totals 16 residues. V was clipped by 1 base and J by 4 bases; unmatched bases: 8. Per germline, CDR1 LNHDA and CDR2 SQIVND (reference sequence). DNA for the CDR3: TGTGCCAGTAGTATAGGGACCAGGGGGCAAAGCACTGAAGCTTTCTTT. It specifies CASSIGTRGQSTEAFF. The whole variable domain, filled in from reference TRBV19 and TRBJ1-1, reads DGGITQSPKYLFRKEGQNVTLSCEQNLNHDAMYWYRQDPGQGLRLIYYSQIVNDFQKGDIAEGYSVSREKKESFPLTVTSAQKNPTAFYLCASSIGTRGQSTEAFFGQGTRLTVV.

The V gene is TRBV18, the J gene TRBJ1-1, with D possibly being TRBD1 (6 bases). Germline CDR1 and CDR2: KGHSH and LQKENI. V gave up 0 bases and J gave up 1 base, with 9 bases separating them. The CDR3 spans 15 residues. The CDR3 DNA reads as TGTGCCAGCTCACCACCCGGGACACCGAACACTGAAGCTTTCTTT. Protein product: CASSPPGTPNTEAFF.

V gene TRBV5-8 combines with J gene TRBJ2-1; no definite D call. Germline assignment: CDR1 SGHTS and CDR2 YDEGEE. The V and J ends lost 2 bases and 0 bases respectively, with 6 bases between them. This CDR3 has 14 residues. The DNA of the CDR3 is TGTGCCAGCAGCTTTTCTCTCTCCTACAATGAGCAGTTCTTC. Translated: CASSFSLSYNEQFF. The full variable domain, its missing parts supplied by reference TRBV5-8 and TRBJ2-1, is EAGVTQSPTHLIKTRGQQATLRCSPISGHTSVYWYQQALGLGLQFLLWYDEGEERNRGNFPPRFSGRQFPNYSSELNVNALELEDSALYLCASSFSLSYNEQFFGPGTRLTVL.

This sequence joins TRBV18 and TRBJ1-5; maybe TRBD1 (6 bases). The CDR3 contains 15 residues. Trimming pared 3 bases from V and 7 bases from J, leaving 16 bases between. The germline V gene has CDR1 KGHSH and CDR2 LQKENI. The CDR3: CASSPRSGAGQPQHF. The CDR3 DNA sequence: TGTGCCAGCTCACCGAGGTCGGGGGCCGGCCAGCCCCAGCATTTT.

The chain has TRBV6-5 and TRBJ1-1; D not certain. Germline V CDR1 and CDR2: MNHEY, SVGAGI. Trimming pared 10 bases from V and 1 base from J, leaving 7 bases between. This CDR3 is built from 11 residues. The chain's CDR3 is CAITENTEAFF. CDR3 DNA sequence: TGTGCCATCACAGAGAACACTGAAGCTTTCTTT.

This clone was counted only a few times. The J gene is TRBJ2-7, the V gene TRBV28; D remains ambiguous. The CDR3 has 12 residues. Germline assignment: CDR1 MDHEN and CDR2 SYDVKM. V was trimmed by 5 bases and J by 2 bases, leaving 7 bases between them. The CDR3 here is CASSPSTYEQYF. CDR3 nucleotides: TGTGCCAGCAGTCCCTCGACCTACGAGCAGTACTTC.